The clone carrying this TCR beta chain appeared once. No antigen is known for it. The source of the sample is a study of Ad26.COV2.S vaccination and SARS-CoV-2 variants. Study results and caveats: Considerable breadth of spike-specific CD8+ and CD4+ T cell responses has reportedly been documented following vaccination.

Libraries were prepared by immunoSEQ multiplex PCR; TCRdb keeps only in-frame clonotypes and omits some of them. The sample lists about 400,000 clones, 75% to 90% occurring once. Trimming removed 0 bases from V and 0 bases from J, with 15 bases in between. The germline V gene encodes CDR1 LGHNA and CDR2 YSLEER. This CDR3 comprises 18 residues. Treatment noted: 19 received Ad26.COV2.S at low or high dose, single or two shots; five or six received placebo; per-sample allocation not given. At day 63 after the first vaccine or placebo injection, samples were drawn. What was given as vaccine was an Ad26 vector encoding Wuhan-strain SARS-CoV-2 spike.

Sequencing was performed on peripheral blood, taken in a trial of Ad26.COV2.S vaccine versus placebo. This clonotype was obtained from a person aged 18-65 years who received the Ad26.COV2.S COVID-19 vaccine or a placebo. This chain connects TRBV4-3 to TRBJ2-1, with D tentatively TRBD1 (5 bases). The CDR3: CASSQDRGGFSSYNEQFF. The DNA of the CDR3 is TGCGCCAGCAGCCAAGATAGGGGCGGTTTTAGCTCCTACAATGAGCAGTTCTTC.